This T cell receptor beta chain was documented in a study of T cells after yellow fever vaccination. Study-level points and caveats: Detected again after the booster were most primary-vaccination clones, at 96% CD4 and 88% CD8.

Template switching with 5'RACE generated the TCR cDNA and added a universal primer site and UMIs. MiXCR was run by TCRdb on the 5' RACE reads, yielding one entry per CDR3 protein. The sample has about 500,000 distinct CDR3 sequences, approximately 16% seen once; the top ten hold around 15%. The V gene end was trimmed by 2 bases and the J gene end by 2 bases; junction bases not matched to a gene: 6. CDR1 is SGHRS and CDR2 is YFSETQ in the germline V gene. This CDR3 has 16 residues. This clonotype has more than one count but fewer than ten. Its antigen is not identified. The specimen comprised PBMCs, sampled 5 days after the first yellow fever vaccination. The rearrangement links TRBV5-1 to TRBJ2-2; TRBD1 agrees at 7 bases. The receptor comes from a man aged 18 to 29 who received the YFV17D yellow fever vaccine. DNA of the CDR3: TGCGCCAGCAGCTTTTTCGGGACAGTTAACACCGGGGAGCTGTTTTTT. It specifies CASSFFGTVNTGELFF.